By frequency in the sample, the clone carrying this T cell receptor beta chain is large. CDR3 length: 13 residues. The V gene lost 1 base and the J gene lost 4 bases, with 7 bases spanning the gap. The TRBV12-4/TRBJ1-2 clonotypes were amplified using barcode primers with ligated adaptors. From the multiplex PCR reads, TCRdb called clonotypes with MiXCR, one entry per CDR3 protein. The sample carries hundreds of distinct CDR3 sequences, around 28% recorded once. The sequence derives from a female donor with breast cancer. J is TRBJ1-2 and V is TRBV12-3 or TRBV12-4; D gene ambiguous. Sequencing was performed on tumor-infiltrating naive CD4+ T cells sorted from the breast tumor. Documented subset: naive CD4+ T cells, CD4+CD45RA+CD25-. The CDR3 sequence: CASSLGLRYGYTF. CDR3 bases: TGTGCCAGCAGTTTAGGGCTACGCTATGGCTACACCTTC.